A single sample gave rise to the 8 T cell receptor beta chains below, sequenced in a study of human T cells and chemical hapten exposure. TCRdb re-derived calls from the RACE reads in MiXCR, one entry per CDR3 protein. The sample has some 120,000 distinct CDR3 sequences, about 12% seen once. Described time point: patch test 1, 2 weeks after DPC sensitization. Treatment in this sample: therapeutic diphenylcyclopropenone sensitization with weekly scalp DPC. The starting material was whole blood, obtained in connection with sensitization to the hapten diphenylcyclopropenone (DPC). All receptors come from a woman aged 50 to 60 with alopecia areata. Some clones in this sample may be carry-over from other donors' samples.

The sample holds a few counts of this clonotype. The chain is built from TRBV19 and TRBJ1-5; perhaps TRBD1 as D (5 bases). The V gene lost 3 bases and the J gene lost 1 base, with 10 bases spanning the gap. The CDR3 has 15 residues. From germline, CDR1 is LNHDA and CDR2 SQIVND (reference sequence). The CDR3 spells CASSIQQGSNQPQHF. The CDR3 region has the DNA TGTGCCAGTAGTATCCAGCAGGGAAGCAATCAGCCCCAGCATTTT.

The chain links TRBV29-1 to TRBJ1-1, with unresolved D. V was pared by 5 bases and J by 6 bases, with 7 bases between. The germline CDR1 and CDR2 sequences are SQVTM and ANQGSEA. The CDR3 covers 10 residues. The chain's CDR3 is CSVRISEAFF. As DNA, the CDR3 is TGCAGCGTTCGAATATCTGAAGCTTTCTTT.

This clonotype was detected only a few times. V is TRBV20-1 and J is TRBJ1-5; tentatively, D is TRBD1 (6 bases). Trimming left V 3 bases short and J 6 bases short, with 15 bases between. The CDR3 is 14 residues long. Per the germline V gene, CDR1 is DFQATT and CDR2 is SNEGSKA (reference sequence). The CDR3 here is CSASLQGIGQPQHF. The DNA for the CDR3 is TGCAGTGCTAGCCTACAGGGTATTGGTCAGCCCCAGCATTTT.

There are a few counts of this clonotype. This chain uses TRBV12-3 or TRBV12-4 with TRBJ1-2; 7 positions match TRBD1. V lost 2 bases, J lost 8 bases, and 14 bases stayed unmatched. The CDR3 consists of 16 residues. The CDR3 region has the DNA TGTGCCAGCAGTTTAACCTCCAGAGGGGGCGCGAGGGGCTACACCTTC. It yields the protein CASSLTSRGGARGYTF.

The table lists this clonotype with a few counts. V is TRBV20-1 and J is TRBJ1-3; a weak D match, TRBD1 (5 bases). Trimming stripped 8 bases from V and 6 bases from J, with 14 bases between. Germline V gene lookup returns CDR1 DFQATT and CDR2 SNEGSKA (reference sequence). The CDR3 spans 12 residues. This CDR3 is CSTPGDTNTIYF. CDR3 in DNA: TGCAGTACCCCGGGGGATACAAACACCATATATTTT.

The chain joins TRBV7-2 to TRBJ2-6, with D maybe TRBD2 (5 bases). Between the trimmed V and J ends, which lost 6 bases and 6 bases, there was a span of 9 bases. The germline V gene encodes CDR1 SGHTA and CDR2 FQGNSA. The length of the CDR3 is 13 residues. The CDR3 DNA reads as TGTGCCAGCAGTCTAGCTGAGGCCAACGTCCTGACTTTC. It encodes CASSLAEANVLTF.

The chain is built from TRBV11-2 and TRBJ2-1; 8 nucleotides agree with TRBD1. The CDR3 runs to 14 residues. The J segment lost 10 bases and the V segment lost 1 base, leaving 6 bases of the junction unmatched. Per germline, CDR1 SGHAT and CDR2 FQNNGV. The CDR3 DNA follows: TGTGCCAGCAGCTTAGGGACAGGGCTATTGGAGCAGTTCTTC. This sequence encodes CASSLGTGLLEQFF.

This clonotype was observed at least ten times. The gene calls are TRBV11-2 and TRBJ2-7, with a tentative D call TRBD2 (6 bases). Germline lookup yields CDR1 SGHAT and CDR2 FQNNGV. Trimming removed 5 bases at V and 1 base at J, with 15 bases between. The CDR3 runs to 15 residues. In DNA, the CDR3 is TGTGCCAGCAGCGCGAAGGGAGGTTCGTCCTACGAGCAGTACTTC. Translated, it gives CASSAKGGSSYEQYF. Supplemented by reference TRBV11-2 and TRBJ2-7, the full variable domain reads EAGVAQSPRYKIIEKRQSVAFWCNPISGHATLYWYQQILGQGPKLLIQFQNNGVVDDSQLPKDRFSAERLKGVDSTLKIQPAKLEDSAVYLCASSAKGGSSYEQYFGPGTRLTVT.